Listed here are 9 T cell receptor beta chains from one sample, sequenced in a study of CD8 T cells in ankylosing spondylitis. From the 5' RACE reads, TCRdb called clonotypes with MiXCR, one entry per CDR3 protein. The repertoire includes more than 600,000 distinct CDR3 sequences, around 20% of them detected once, and around a fifth sits in the top ten. Study-level findings and limits: Ankylosing spondylitis blood appeared to be characterized by a TCR beta motif of eight highly homologous variants.

Their specific antigens are unknown. The sequencing sample was made of blood, either unsorted or a sorted T cell fraction (not recorded which). These receptors were collected from a male donor with ankylosing spondylitis.

This clonotype was observed a handful of times. V and J are TRBV6-5 and TRBJ1-6, with D perhaps matching TRBD1 (6 bases). The CDR3 runs 15 residues. CDR1 and CDR2 (germline): MNHEY, SVGAGI. V dropped 0 bases and J dropped 7 bases, with 10 bases sitting between them. DNA for the CDR3: TGTGCCAGCAGTTACTCGACAGGCACCAATTCACCCCTCCACTTT. This translates into CASSYSTGTNSPLHF.

The chain has TRBV10-3 and TRBJ2-1; 8 nucleotides align to TRBD2. CDR3 length: 16 residues. The V segment lost 5 bases and the J segment 8 bases; nucleotides outside the gene matches: 14. The germline V gene has CDR1 ENHRY and CDR2 SYGVKD. CDR3 in amino acids: CAISLPSAGVPHEQFF. CDR3 DNA: TGTGCCATCAGTCTCCCCTCAGCGGGAGTGCCCCATGAGCAGTTCTTC.

This clonotype was counted between two and nine times. V is TRBV6-1 and J is TRBJ2-1; TRBD2 matches 7 bases. Trimming at V came to 5 bases and at J to 4 bases, leaving 11 bases not matched to a gene. This CDR3 region has 16 residues. The V gene's germline CDR1 is MNHNS and CDR2 SASEGT. CDR3: CASSPRKRGRYNEQFF. The DNA of the CDR3 is TGTGCCAGCAGTCCGCGGAAGCGGGGCAGATACAATGAGCAGTTCTTC.

The chain is built from TRBV12-3 or TRBV12-4 and TRBJ2-7, with TRBD1 matching over 7 bases. There are 15 residues in the CDR3. V lost 0 bases to trimming and J lost 3 bases; unmatched junction nucleotides: 5. In DNA, the CDR3 is TGTGCCAGCAGTTTAGCACGGACAGGTCTCTACGAGCAGTACTTC. Translated, it gives CASSLARTGLYEQYF.

The V gene is TRBV19, the J gene TRBJ2-7, with TRBD1 matching 8 bases. This CDR3 contains 15 residues. Germline V gene lookup returns CDR1 LNHDA and CDR2 SQIVND (reference sequence). V dropped 4 bases and J dropped 2; count of bases not matched to a gene: 7. CDR3 nucleotides: TGTGCCAGTAGTAGGGGGACAGGAACTACCTACGAGCAGTACTTC. It encodes CASSRGTGTTYEQYF.

The chain couples TRBV12-3 or TRBV12-4 to TRBJ2-3; 7 positions match TRBD2. This CDR3 comprises 15 residues. V trimming: 10 bases; J trimming: 1 base; junction bases outside the gene matches: 11. The CDR3 protein is CATHSNAGGTDTQYF. The DNA for the CDR3 is TGTGCCACCCACTCCAATGCGGGGGGCACAGATACGCAGTATTTT.

This clonotype was detected only a few times. J is TRBJ1-2 and V is TRBV20-1; no definite D call. Germline V CDR1 and CDR2: DFQATT, SNEGSKA (reference sequence). V lost 2 bases, J lost 2 bases, and 9 bases lay in between. This CDR3 has 13 residues. The CDR3 DNA reads TGCAGTGCTAGAAATACCGGGAACTATGGCTACACCTTC. Translating it yields CSARNTGNYGYTF.

This clonotype has just a few counts. This chain joins TRBV5-1 and TRBJ2-2; 9 bases fit TRBD2. The CDR3 extends over 16 amino acids. V lost 4 bases and J lost 0; bases outside the gene matches: 4. CDR1 is SGHRS, CDR2 YFSETQ, per germline. CDR3 DNA sequence: TGCGCCAGCAGCAAGACTAGCGGAGCGAACACCGGGGAGCTGTTTTTT. Its protein is CASSKTSGANTGELFF.

This clonotype was observed many times. The rearrangement joins TRBV20-1 to TRBJ2-7, with TRBD1 matching over 11 bases. V lost 6 bases and J lost 7; bases outside the gene matches: 17. This CDR3 is 16 amino acids long. Germline lookup yields CDR1 DFQATT and CDR2 SNEGSKA (reference sequence). DNA for the CDR3: TGCAGTGCCCAGGGGTTTAGCGGACAGGGGGCGCTTGAGCAGTACTTC. Translation gives CSAQGFSGQGALEQYF.